A selection of T cell receptor beta chains follows, all from one sample in a study of blood T cell repertoires in COVID-19. Using immunoSEQ multiplex PCR, the repertoire was profiled, and TCRdb retains in-frame clones only, with some absent. The profile shows about 120,000 clones, 80% to 90% of them singletons. The source material was peripheral blood. The receptors originated from an older man with active or convalescent COVID-19. Both conserved end residues are part of each CDR3. The D gene is left open where the match is weak. Some rows have no size entry. The others give once, few or many, or a class for an expanded clone.

CDR3aa,CDR3nt,abundance,d_gene,v_gene,j_gene
CASSEQGAVTEAFF,TGCGCCAGCAGTGAGCAGGGGGCTGTTACTGAAGCTTTCTTT,few,TRBD1,TRBV10-1,TRBJ1-1
CASSEWSSRGSYEQYF,TGTGCCAGCAGTGAATGGAGTAGTAGAGGCTCCTACGAGCAGTACTTC,NA,NA,TRBV25-1,TRBJ2-7
CASSAGLGYTTDTQYF,TGTGCCAGTAGTGCGGGACTAGGGTATACCACAGATACGCAGTATTTT,NA,TRBD2,TRBV19,TRBJ2-3
CASSMRRGDNEQYF,TGTGCCAGTAGTATGCGTAGGGGCGATAACGAGCAGTACTTC,NA,NA,TRBV19,TRBJ2-7
CASSSRGSYNSPLHF,TGTGCCAGCAGTTCCCGGGGCTCCTATAATTCACCCCTCCACTTT,few,NA,TRBV27,TRBJ1-6
CATRGDRAIETQYF,TGCGCCACCCGAGGGGACAGGGCGATAGAGACCCAGTACTTC,few,TRBD1,TRBV5-1,TRBJ2-5
CASSLYPGERSSYNSPLHF,TGTGCCAGCAGTTTATACCCCGGGGAGAGGAGCTCCTATAATTCACCCCTCCACTTT,NA,NA,TRBV28,TRBJ1-6
CASSQGGQTRTDTQYF,TGTGCCAGCAGCCAAGGCGGACAGACTCGCACAGATACGCAGTATTTT,NA,NA,TRBV3-1/TRBV3-2,TRBJ2-3
CASSPGTETTNEKLFF,TGTGCCAGCAGTCCAGGGACAGAAACAACTAATGAAAAACTGTTTTTT,NA,TRBD1,TRBV28,TRBJ1-4
CATSDFQLDNEQFF,TGTGCCACCAGTGATTTTCAACTAGATAATGAGCAGTTCTTC,NA,NA,TRBV24-1,TRBJ2-1
CASSAQTFKGDTF,TGTGCCAGCAGTGCACAGACTTTCAAAGGGGACACCTTC,NA,NA,TRBV28,TRBJ1-2
CASSLGQGTEQYF,TGTGCCAGCAGTTTAGGACAGGGGACTGAGCAGTACTTC,NA,TRBD1,TRBV27,TRBJ2-7
CASRSQGAGGYNEQFF,TGTGCCAGCAGATCGCAGGGGGCTGGGGGGTACAATGAGCAGTTCTTC,NA,TRBD1,TRBV28,TRBJ2-1
CASRRWDSSTDTQYF,TGTGCCAGCAGACGTTGGGACAGTAGCACAGATACGCAGTATTTT,NA,TRBD1,TRBV6-5,TRBJ2-3
CASSGTSGTNYEQYF,TGTGCCAGCAGTGGGACTAGCGGGACGAATTACGAGCAGTACTTC,NA,TRBD2,TRBV28,TRBJ2-7
CATEGAGGEQFF,TGTGCCACGGAGGGGGCCGGGGGCGAGCAGTTCTTC,once,NA,TRBV24-1,TRBJ2-1
CASSQPGQLNQPQHF,TGCGCCAGCAGCCAGCCGGGACAACTAAATCAGCCCCAGCATTTT,few,NA,TRBV4-1,TRBJ1-5
CASSLPQGGDYEQYF,TGTGCCAGCAGCTTGCCCCAGGGGGGAGACTACGAGCAGTACTTC,NA,NA,TRBV5-5,TRBJ2-7
CASSLTSRSGELFF,TGTGCCAGCAGCTTGACCTCCAGGTCCGGGGAGCTGTTTTTT,once,NA,TRBV5-5,TRBJ2-2
CASSGTRDRGPSGANVLTF,TGTGCCAGCAGCGGGACCCGGGACAGGGGCCCCTCTGGGGCCAACGTCCTGACTTTC,NA,TRBD1,TRBV5-6,TRBJ2-6
CASRKGQGTGYEQYF,TGTGCCAGCAGAAAGGGTCAGGGGACAGGCTACGAGCAGTACTTC,NA,TRBD1,TRBV27,TRBJ2-7
CASRKGTPLSTDTQYF,TGTGCCAGCAGGAAAGGGACACCCCTTAGCACAGATACGCAGTATTTT,NA,NA,TRBV7-9,TRBJ2-3
CATLRGGCSTDTQYF,TGTGCCACCCTCCGCGGGGGGTGCTCCACAGATACGCAGTATTTT,few,TRBD2,TRBV6-4,TRBJ2-3
CASSSPGEFNSYEQYF,TGTGCCAGCAGTTCGCCAGGGGAATTCAACTCCTACGAGCAGTACTTC,NA,NA,TRBV28,TRBJ2-7
CASRAGGGLTYEQYF,TGTGCCAGCCGGGCCGGGGGGGGGTTAACCTACGAGCAGTACTTC,NA,TRBD2,TRBV13,TRBJ2-7
CSVEARADTQYF,TGCAGCGTTGAAGCTCGAGCAGATACGCAGTATTTT,once,NA,TRBV29-1,TRBJ2-3
CASSSGGKSSGNTIYF,TGTGCCAGCAGTTCAGGGGGGAAGAGCTCTGGAAACACCATATATTTT,NA,TRBD1,TRBV11-3,TRBJ1-3
CASSPGPRGEQYF,TGCGCCAGCAGCCCAGGACCCCGGGGCGAGCAGTACTTC,NA,NA,TRBV4-1,TRBJ2-7
CASSVTGTGETYEQYF,TGTGCCAGCAGCGTGACCGGGACAGGGGAAACCTACGAGCAGTACTTC,few,TRBD1,TRBV7-2,TRBJ2-7
CASTPGLAGEGELFF,TGTGCCAGCACTCCGGGACTAGCGGGAGAAGGGGAGCTGTTTTTT,NA,TRBD2,TRBV2,TRBJ2-2
CASSLSATRVEQFF,TGTGCCAGCAGTTTATCGGCGACGCGGGTAGAGCAGTTCTTC,few,NA,TRBV27,TRBJ2-1
CASSLGQGVETQYF,TGTGCCAGCAGCTTAGGACAGGGAGTGGAGACCCAGTACTTC,NA,TRBD1,TRBV7-9,TRBJ2-5
CARKMPGGYGELFF,TGTGCCAGGAAAATGCCCGGGGGGTACGGGGAGCTGTTTTTT,NA,TRBD2,TRBV30,TRBJ2-2
CATREEGPQHF,TGTGCCACAAGAGAAGAGGGTCCCCAGCATTTT,NA,NA,TRBV10-3,TRBJ1-5
CATWSGQDGYTF,TGTGCTACCTGGTCGGGACAGGATGGCTACACCTTC,NA,TRBD1,TRBV7-7,TRBJ1-2
CATSREEGTTEAFF,TGTGCCACCAGCAGAGAGGAGGGGACCACTGAAGCTTTCTTT,NA,NA,TRBV15,TRBJ1-1
CAISPPGQVTQYF,TGTGCCATCAGCCCACCGGGACAGGTGACCCAGTACTTC,NA,TRBD1,TRBV10-3,TRBJ2-5
CASSVTQGNEQFF,TGCGCCAGCAGTGTAACCCAGGGCAATGAGCAGTTCTTC,NA,NA,TRBV10-2,TRBJ2-1